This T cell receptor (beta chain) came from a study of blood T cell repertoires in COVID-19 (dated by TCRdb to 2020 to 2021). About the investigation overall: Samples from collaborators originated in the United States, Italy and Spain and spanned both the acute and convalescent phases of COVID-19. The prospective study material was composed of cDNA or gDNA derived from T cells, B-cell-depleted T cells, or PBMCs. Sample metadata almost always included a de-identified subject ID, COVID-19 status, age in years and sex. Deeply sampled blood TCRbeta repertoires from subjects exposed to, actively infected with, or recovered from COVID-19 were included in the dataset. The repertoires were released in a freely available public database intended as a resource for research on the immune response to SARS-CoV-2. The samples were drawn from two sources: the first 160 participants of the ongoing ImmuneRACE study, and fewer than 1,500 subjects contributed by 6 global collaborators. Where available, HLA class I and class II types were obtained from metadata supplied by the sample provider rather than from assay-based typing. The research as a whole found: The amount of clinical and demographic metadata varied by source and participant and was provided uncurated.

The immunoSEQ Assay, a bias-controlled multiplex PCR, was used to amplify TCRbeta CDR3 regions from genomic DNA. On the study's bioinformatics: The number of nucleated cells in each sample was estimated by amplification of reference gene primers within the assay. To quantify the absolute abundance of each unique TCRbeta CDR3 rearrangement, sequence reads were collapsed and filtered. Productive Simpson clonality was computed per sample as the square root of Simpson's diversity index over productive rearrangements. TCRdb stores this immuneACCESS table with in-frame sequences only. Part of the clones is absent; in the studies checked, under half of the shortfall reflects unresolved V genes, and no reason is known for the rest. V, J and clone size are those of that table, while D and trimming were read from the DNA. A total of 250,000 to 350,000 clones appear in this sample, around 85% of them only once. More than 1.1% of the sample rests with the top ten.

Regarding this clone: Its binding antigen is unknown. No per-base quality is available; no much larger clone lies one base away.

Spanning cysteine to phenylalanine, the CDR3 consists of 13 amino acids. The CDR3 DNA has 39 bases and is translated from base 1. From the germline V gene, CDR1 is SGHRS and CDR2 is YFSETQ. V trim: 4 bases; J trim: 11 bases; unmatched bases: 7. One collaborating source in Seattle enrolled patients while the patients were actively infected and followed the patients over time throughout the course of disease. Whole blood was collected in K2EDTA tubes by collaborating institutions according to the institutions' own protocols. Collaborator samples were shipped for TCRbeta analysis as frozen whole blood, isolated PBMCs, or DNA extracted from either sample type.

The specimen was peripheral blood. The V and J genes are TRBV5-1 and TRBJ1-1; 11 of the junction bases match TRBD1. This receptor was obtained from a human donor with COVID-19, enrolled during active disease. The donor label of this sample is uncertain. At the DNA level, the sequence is TGCGCCAGCAGCCAAGGACAGGGGGCATACGCTTTCTTT. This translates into CASSQGQGAYAFF.